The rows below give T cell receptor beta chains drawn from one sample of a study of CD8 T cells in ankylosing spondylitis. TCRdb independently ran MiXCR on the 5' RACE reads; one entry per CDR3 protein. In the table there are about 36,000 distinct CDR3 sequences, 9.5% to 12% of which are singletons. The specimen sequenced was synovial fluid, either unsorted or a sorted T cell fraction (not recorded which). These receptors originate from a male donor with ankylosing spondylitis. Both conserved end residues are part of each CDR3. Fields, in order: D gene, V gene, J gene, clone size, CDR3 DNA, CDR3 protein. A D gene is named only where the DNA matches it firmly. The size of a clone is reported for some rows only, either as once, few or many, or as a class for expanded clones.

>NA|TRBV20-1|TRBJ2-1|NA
TGCAGTGCTCCCCAGCCAGGGGAATCAATGAATGAGCAGTTCTTC
CSAPQPGESMNEQFF
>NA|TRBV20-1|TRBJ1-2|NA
TGCAGTGCTAGGGTCGGGCTTAACTATGGCTACACCTTC
CSARVGLNYGYTF
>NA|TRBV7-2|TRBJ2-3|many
TGTGCCAGCAGCTTAGTTGGGACCCCTGGCGCAGATACGCAGTATTTT
CASSLVGTPGADTQYF
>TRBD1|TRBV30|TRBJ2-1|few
TGTGCCTGGACTCCAAGGGGGCAACCGAAGCAGTTCTTC
CAWTPRGQPKQFF
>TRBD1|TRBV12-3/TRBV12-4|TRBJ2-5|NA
TGTGCCAGCAGTTTACGGCAGGGGGTCGCAGAGACCCATTACTTC
CASSLRQGVAETHYF
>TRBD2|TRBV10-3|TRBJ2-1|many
TGTGCCATCAGAGAAGATCGACTAGCCCTGAATGAGCAGTTCTTC
CAIREDRLALNEQFF
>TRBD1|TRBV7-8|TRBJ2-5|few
TGTGCCAGCAGCTCCTTAATAGGGGGCACAACCCAGTACTTC
CASSSLIGGTTQYF
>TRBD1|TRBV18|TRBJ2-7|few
TGTGCCAGCTCACTGTCAGGGGGTAGCGAGCAGTACTTC
CASSLSGGSEQYF
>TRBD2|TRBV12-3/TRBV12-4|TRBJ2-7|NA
TGTGCCAGCAGCTTCACTAGCGGGAGCTCCTACGAGCAGTACTTC
CASSFTSGSSYEQYF
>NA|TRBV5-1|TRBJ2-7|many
TGCGCCAGCAGCTTGACAGTTGCCTCGGGCTACGAGCAGTACTTC
CASSLTVASGYEQYF
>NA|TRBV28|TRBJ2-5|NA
TGTGCCAGCAGGGAGCTCAGTGGGGGCGCGGAGACCCAGTACTTC
CASRELSGGAETQYF
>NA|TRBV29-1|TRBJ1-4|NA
TGCAGCGGCTCCCGGGGAGGACAGGAAAAACTGTTTTTT
CSGSRGGQEKLFF
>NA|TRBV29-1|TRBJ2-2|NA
TGCAGCGTTAGCACCGTCCAGAACACCGGGGAGCTGTTTTTT
CSVSTVQNTGELFF
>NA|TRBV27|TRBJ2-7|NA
TGTGCCAGCAGTTTCTCGCACTGGGCCTACGAGCAGTACTTC
CASSFSHWAYEQYF
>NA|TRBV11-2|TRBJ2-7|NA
TGTGCCAGCAGCTTTGACAGGCCCCTGTACGAGCAGTACTTC
CASSFDRPLYEQYF
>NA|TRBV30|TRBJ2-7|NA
TGTGCCTGGAGTCCAGATTACGAGCAGTACTTC
CAWSPDYEQYF
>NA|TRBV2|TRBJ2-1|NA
TGTGTCCGGGTGGGGTTGGGTGAGCAGTTCTTC
CVRVGLGEQFF
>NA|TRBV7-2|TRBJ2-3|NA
TGTGCCAGCAGCTTAGGAGCTTTCACAGATACGCAGTATTTT
CASSLGAFTDTQYF
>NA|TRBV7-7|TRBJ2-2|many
TGTGCTAGCAGCTTGACGGCCGCGAACACCGGGGAGCTGTTTTTT
CASSLTAANTGELFF
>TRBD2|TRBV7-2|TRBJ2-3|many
TGTGCCAGCAGCTTTAGTGAGGCGGGAGGAACAGATACGCAGTATTTT
CASSFSEAGGTDTQYF
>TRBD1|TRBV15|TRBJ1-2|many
TGTGCCACCAGCACAGGGACAGGGGGAGCTAACTATGGCTACACCTTC
CATSTGTGGANYGYTF
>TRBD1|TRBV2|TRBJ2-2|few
TGTGCCAGCAGTGAAGCTTTGACAGGGTGGACACCTACCGGGGAGCTGTTTTTT
CASSEALTGWTPTGELFF
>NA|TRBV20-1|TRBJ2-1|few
TGCAGTGCCCCCCTCCAGGAGGTCTACAATGAGCAGTTCTTC
CSAPLQEVYNEQFF
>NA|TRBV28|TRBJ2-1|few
TGTGCCAGCAGTCCCCACTCTTCGAGGTTTTTCGGGGCCTCATACAATGAGCAGTTCTTC
CASSPHSSRFFGASYNEQFF
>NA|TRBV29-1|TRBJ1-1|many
TGCAGCATTCGGTTTGGGGGGAGAGGGACTGAAGCTTTCTTT
CSIRFGGRGTEAFF
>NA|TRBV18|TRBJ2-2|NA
TGTGCCAGCTCGTCGGCAGTCACCGGGGAGCTGTTTTTT
CASSSAVTGELFF
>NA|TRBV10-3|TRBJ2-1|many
TGTGCCATCACCCCGGACAGAGGCTCCTACAATGAGCAGTTCTTC
CAITPDRGSYNEQFF
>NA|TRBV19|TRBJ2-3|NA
TGTGCCAGTAGTATTTGGCAAGCTGCGGATACGCAGTATTTT
CASSIWQAADTQYF
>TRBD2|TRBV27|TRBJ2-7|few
TGTGCCAGCAGTTTAACCCCCCCCCTGGGAGGGTCCGAGCAGTACTTC
CASSLTPPLGGSEQYF
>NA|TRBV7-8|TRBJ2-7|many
TGTGCCAGCAGCTTAGTTTCCGGAGGATTTAGCGAGCAGTACTTC
CASSLVSGGFSEQYF
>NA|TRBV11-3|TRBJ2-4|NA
TGTGCCAGCAGCTTAGTTCGGGCCAAAAACATTCAGTACTTC
CASSLVRAKNIQYF
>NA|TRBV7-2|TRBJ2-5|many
TGTGCCAGCAGCTTAGCGTCGGCTAACGGGGAGACCCAGTACTTC
CASSLASANGETQYF
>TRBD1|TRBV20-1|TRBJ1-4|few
TGCAGTGCTAGGGACCCCACAGGGGGTAATGAAAAACTGTTTTTT
CSARDPTGGNEKLFF
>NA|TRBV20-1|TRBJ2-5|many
TGCAGTGCTTGGACCAACGGGGGCGAGACCCAGTACTTC
CSAWTNGGETQYF
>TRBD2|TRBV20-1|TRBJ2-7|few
TGCAGTGCTATATCTAGCGGGAGACTAGACGAGCAGTACTTC
CSAISSGRLDEQYF
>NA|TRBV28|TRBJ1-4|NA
TGTGCCAGCAGTCCTCGGGGATCGGCTAATGAAAAACTGTTTTTT
CASSPRGSANEKLFF
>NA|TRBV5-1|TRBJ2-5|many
TGCGCCAGCAGCCGGGGAGAAGAGACCCAGTACTTC
CASSRGEETQYF
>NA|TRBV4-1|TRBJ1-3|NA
TGCGCCAGCAGCCAGACCCCCGGGACGTCTATCGCCATATATTTT
CASSQTPGTSIAIYF
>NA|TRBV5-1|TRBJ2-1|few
TGCGCCAGCAGCTTGGCCGGGGGCCTTATGGATGAGCAGTTCTTC
CASSLAGGLMDEQFF
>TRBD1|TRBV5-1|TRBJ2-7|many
TGCGCCAGCAGGACACAGGGGCCGTACGAGCAGTACTTC
CASRTQGPYEQYF
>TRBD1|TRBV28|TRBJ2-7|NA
TGTGCCAGTCCGGGACAGGAGTCCTACGAGCAGTACTTC
CASPGQESYEQYF
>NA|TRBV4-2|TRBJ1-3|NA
TGTGCCAGCAGCCAAGATCCAGGGGCGGGGGGAAACACCATATATTTT
CASSQDPGAGGNTIYF